A single TCR beta chain is shown here with its context. Original data processing: For nucleated cells, counts were estimated from reference gene primer amplification. This table comes from immunoSEQ multiplex PCR, and its TCRdb copy is limited to in-frame clones, with some not included. Clone size and the V and J calls come from that table; the DNA yielded D and trimming. The sample comprises roughly 100,000 clones, about 90% of which are singletons, and roughly 6% rests with the top ten. These data come from a study of blood T cell repertoires in COVID-19. As for the study in general: COVID-19 samples, acute and convalescent, were from the United States, Italy and Spain. Sources were T cells, B-cell-depleted T cells, or PBMCs; the material itself was cDNA or gDNA.

V lost 3 bases to trimming and J lost 0 bases, with 9 bases between them. The germline CDR1 and CDR2 sequences are SGHAT and FQNNGV. The CDR3 is 15 amino acids. The source of this sequence is a human donor in a cohort sampled during active COVID-19. This chain connects TRBV11-2 to TRBJ2-1; perhaps TRBD2 as D (5 bases). Specimen: peripheral blood. The DNA of the CDR3 is TGTGCCAGCAGCTTTGGGAGTAGCTCCTACAATGAGCAGTTCTTC. Translated, it gives CASSFGSSSYNEQFF. The complete variable domain, with remaining parts taken from reference TRBV11-2 and TRBJ2-1, reads EAGVAQSPRYKIIEKRQSVAFWCNPISGHATLYWYQQILGQGPKLLIQFQNNGVVDDSQLPKDRFSAERLKGVDSTLKIQPAKLEDSAVYLCASSFGSSSYNEQFFGPGTRLTVL.